A single sample is the source of the 3 T cell receptor beta chains below, sequenced in a study of blood T cell repertoires in COVID-19. Produced via immunoSEQ multiplex PCR; TCRdb's table is partial and in-frame only. Of 200,000 or so clones in the sample, 65% to 85% were seen once. The sample consisted of peripheral blood. Receptors were obtained from a man aged 60 to 69 with active or convalescent COVID-19.

The V and J genes are TRBV5-1 and TRBJ1-1; 7 bases are a match to TRBD1. Germline V lookup: CDR1 SGHRS, CDR2 YFSETQ. This CDR3 is built from 17 residues. Trimming removed 4 bases from V and 1 base from J; junction bases left unmatched: 13. The CDR3 protein is CASSRTGQLSPNTEAFF. The CDR3 nucleotides read TGCGCCAGCAGCAGGACAGGCCAACTAAGTCCGAACACTGAAGCTTTCTTT.

This clone appeared a few times. CDR3 in amino acids: CASSWGGGGQHIQYF. As DNA, the CDR3 is TGTGCCAGCAGTTGGGGAGGTGGAGGCCAACACATTCAGTACTTC. The chain employs TRBV27 and TRBJ2-4; D may be TRBD2 (6 bases). The germline gives CDR1 MNHEY, CDR2 SMNVEV (reference sequence). Trimming removed 4 bases from V and 8 bases from J, with 18 bases in between. There are 15 residues in the CDR3.

V and J are TRBV2 and TRBJ2-5; 10 bases match TRBD1. Germline trimming cut 5 bases from V and 5 bases from J; bases unmatched to any gene: 8. CDR3 length: 15 amino acids. CDR1 and CDR2 (germline): SNHLY, FYNNEI. The CDR3 DNA follows: TGTGCCAGCAGTCCCCTCGACAGGGGGCTGGAGACCCAGTACTTC. Translated, it gives CASSPLDRGLETQYF.